The 10 T cell receptor beta chains in this list originate from one sample, sequenced in a study of T cell responses to AZD1222 COVID-19 vaccine. Measured with immunoSEQ multiplex PCR; TCRdb has only the in-frame clones, and not every one. This table holds about 170,000 clones, more than 80% found once. The sample in question was peripheral blood, obtained on day 0 of AZD1222 vaccination. These receptors all stem from an adult in good health.

The rearrangement links TRBV27 to TRBJ2-1; possible D gene TRBD2, 5 bases. The germline gives CDR1 MNHEY, CDR2 SMNVEV (reference sequence). V gave up 5 bases and J gave up 10 bases, with 12 bases separating them. The CDR3 covers 12 residues. The CDR3 spells CASSPITGEQFF. For the CDR3, the DNA is TGTGCCAGCAGTCCCATCACGGGAGAGCAGTTCTTC.

The genes are TRBV5-1 and TRBJ2-1, with 8 nucleotides matching TRBD1. The CDR3 runs 13 residues. V lost 2 bases, J lost 9 bases, and 4 bases stayed unmatched. Germline values: CDR1 SGHRS, CDR2 YFSETQ. CDR3 nucleotide sequence: TGCGCCAGCAGCTTTCAGGGGGCGCGTGAGCAGTTCTTC. It specifies CASSFQGAREQFF.

CDR3 residues: CASSPFGESSYGYTF. CDR3 nucleotide sequence: TGTGCCAGCTCACCGTTTGGAGAATCGAGCTATGGCTACACCTTC. V and J are TRBV18 and TRBJ1-2; D gene ambiguous. CDR3 length: 15 residues. Per the germline V gene, CDR1 is KGHSH and CDR2 is LQKENI. Deletions cut 3 bases from V and 4 bases from J, with 15 bases between. The whole variable domain, filled in from reference TRBV18 and TRBJ1-2, reads NAGVMQNPRHLVRRRGQEARLRCSPMKGHSHVYWYRQLPEEGLKFMVYLQKENIIDESGMPKERFSAEFPKEGPSILRIQQVVRGDSAAYFCASSPFGESSYGYTFGSGTRLTVV.

The gene calls are TRBV28 and TRBJ1-1; 7 nucleotides agree with TRBD1. Germline CDR1 reads MDHEN; CDR2 reads SYDVKM. This CDR3 is 16 amino acids long. Trimming at V came to 6 bases and at J to 7 bases, leaving 17 bases not matched to a gene. The CDR3 loop is CASRTTGFLLKVEAFF. CDR3 in DNA: TGTGCCAGCAGGACGACAGGGTTTCTTTTGAAGGTTGAAGCTTTCTTT.

The V call is TRBV7-9, the J call TRBJ1-1, with unresolved D. The ends were cut back, 1 base at V and 3 bases at J, with 12 bases in the middle. The CDR3 is 15 residues long. Germline V gene data show CDR1 as SEHNR and CDR2 as FQNEAQ (reference sequence). CDR3 loop: CASSLGGAWDTEAFF. The CDR3 DNA reads TGTGCCAGCAGCTTAGGAGGTGCCTGGGACACTGAAGCTTTCTTT.

This rearrangement joins TRBV10-1 to TRBJ2-2; weak D call: TRBD1 (5 bases). The CDR3 totals 14 residues. Germline V gene lookup returns CDR1 WNHNN and CDR2 SYGVQD (reference sequence). Trimming pared 0 bases from V and 8 bases from J, leaving 10 bases between. CDR3 loop: CASSESTARGELFF. Written as DNA, the CDR3 is TGCGCCAGCAGTGAGTCGACAGCCAGGGGGGAGCTGTTTTTT.

The chain links TRBV5-1 to TRBJ1-6; D is unclear. CDR3 size: 18 residues. Germline CDR1 reads SGHRS; CDR2 reads YFSETQ. The V end lost 2 bases, the J end lost 0 bases, and 15 bases lay between the germline ends. For the CDR3, the DNA is TGCGCCAGCAGCTTCGACCAAAACCGGGGCTCCTATAATTCACCCCTCCACTTT. This encodes CASSFDQNRGSYNSPLHF. The full variable domain, completed using reference TRBV5-1 and TRBJ1-6, is KAGVTQTPRYLIKTRGQQVTLSCSPISGHRSVSWYQQTPGQGLQFLFEYFSETQRNKGNFPGRFSGRQFSNSRSEMNVSTLELGDSALYLCASSFDQNRGSYNSPLHFGNGTRLTVT.

In this sample, this clone turned up once. The chain is built from TRBV27 and TRBJ1-1; D gene unclear. From germline, CDR1 is MNHEY and CDR2 SMNVEV (reference sequence). CDR3 length: 11 residues. V lost 11 bases, J lost 8 bases, and 15 bases lay in between. The CDR3 DNA follows: TGTGCCGGCGCCCTGGAGGCCGAAGCTTTCTTT. This encodes CAGALEAEAFF.

The chain recombines TRBV18 with TRBJ1-3; the D is unclear. CDR1 is KGHSH and CDR2 is LQKENI in the germline V gene. Trimming took off 5 bases at V and 2 bases at J, with 7 bases between the two ends. CDR3 size: 13 residues. CDR3 nucleotide sequence: TGTGCCAGCTCAATCGGGACTGGAAACACCATATATTTT. Translating gives CASSIGTGNTIYF. Looking up the rest from reference TRBV18 and TRBJ1-3 gives the full variable domain: NAGVMQNPRHLVRRRGQEARLRCSPMKGHSHVYWYRQLPEEGLKFMVYLQKENIIDESGMPKERFSAEFPKEGPSILRIQQVVRGDSAAYFCASSIGTGNTIYFGEGSWLTVV.

This chain connects TRBV3-1 (or the pseudogene TRBV3-2) to TRBJ2-2; 8 bases are shared with TRBD1. J gave up 2 bases and V 4 bases, and 12 bases lay outside the gene matches. Germline V CDR1 and CDR2: LGHDT, YNNKEL (reference sequence). This CDR3 has 18 residues. The CDR3 DNA is TGTGCCAGCAGCCGCAAACCCCCGGACAGGGCAAACACCGGGGAGCTGTTTTTT. Protein: CASSRKPPDRANTGELFF.